The 32 T cell receptor beta chains in this list originate from one sample, sequenced in a study of T-cell memory formation after mild COVID-19 (dated by TCRdb to the early 2020s). Library method: 5' RACE. This sample was sequenced with an Illumina NovaSeq 6000. Starting from the raw public reads, TCRdb applied fastp trimming at Q25, assembled clones with MiXCR and retained in-frame beta chains. For every CDR3 protein sequence, its rows merge into one entry that carries the most common genes and DNA. The sample includes some 300,000 distinct CDR3 sequences, with around a fifth observed a single time. The ten largest make up around a fifth of the sample. The sequenced sample consisted of PBMCs or a T cell subset sorted from them (not recorded which). The receptors here all came from a man between 18 and 29 years old who had mild COVID-19 (a few samples of this study predate the infection). The sample titles of this study are shuffled in the database, so cell type and time point are left out; the donor was told from shared clones.

The chain is built from TRBV6-5 and TRBJ2-5; D perhaps matches TRBD2 (5 bases). The germline CDR1 and CDR2 sequences are MNHEY and SVGAGI. The V end was cut by 2 bases, the J end by 4 bases, with 14 bases between. This CDR3 has 15 amino acids. CDR3 region: CASSYGSRPGETQYF. The CDR3 coding sequence is TGTGCCAGCAGTTACGGGAGCCGGCCGGGAGAGACCCAGTACTTC.

The chain combines TRBV7-2 with TRBJ1-4; D ambiguous. Trimming took off 4 bases at V and 3 bases at J, with 6 bases between the two ends. CDR1 and CDR2 (germline): SGHTA, FQGNSA. This CDR3 is built from 13 residues. CDR3 protein: CASSSWANEKLFF. In nucleotides, the CDR3 is TGTGCCAGCAGCTCCTGGGCTAATGAAAAACTGTTTTTT.

This clonotype showed up many times. The rearrangement links TRBV5-1 to TRBJ1-1; weak D call: TRBD1 (5 bases). This CDR3 is 17 amino acids long. Deletions cut 1 base from V and 0 bases from J, with 16 bases between. Looked up from germline, CDR1 is SGHRS and CDR2 is YFSETQ. CDR3 region: CASSLIGLGAMNTEAFF. The CDR3 nucleotides read TGCGCCAGCAGCTTGATAGGGCTCGGGGCCATGAACACTGAAGCTTTCTTT.

The chain joins TRBV10-2 to TRBJ1-6; TRBD1 matches at 9 bases. V was clipped by 7 bases and J by 10 bases; unmatched bases: 11. CDR1 and CDR2 from the germline V gene are WSHSY and SAAADI. This CDR3 comprises 15 residues. CDR3 sequence: CASNSVRQGGSPLHF. DNA for the CDR3: TGCGCCAGCAATTCAGTGAGACAGGGGGGCTCACCCCTCCACTTT.

This clonotype was seen at least ten times. The rearrangement joins TRBV27 to TRBJ1-6, with TRBD1 matching 7 bases. The ends lost 5 bases at V and 3 bases at J; junction bases unmatched: 4. This CDR3 comprises 15 residues. Germline CDR1 is MNHEY and CDR2 is SMNVEV (reference sequence). CDR3 coding DNA: TGTGCCAGCAGTCTTAGGGGGCTCTATAATTCACCCCTCCACTTT. This sequence encodes CASSLRGLYNSPLHF.

The V gene is TRBV29-1, the J gene TRBJ2-3, with 8 bases identical to TRBD2. This CDR3 contains 14 residues. V lost 7 bases to trimming and J lost 6 bases; unmatched junction nucleotides: 12. Germline V gene sequence: CDR1 SQVTM, CDR2 ANQGSEA. This chain's CDR3 is CSESRGGTTDTQYF. The CDR3 coding sequence is TGCAGCGAGAGCCGCGGGGGGACCACGGATACGCAGTATTTT.

This clonotype was counted a few times. The chain uses TRBV2 and TRBJ2-7, with 9 bases aligning to TRBD2. Looked up from germline, CDR1 is SNHLY and CDR2 is FYNNEI. There are 16 residues in the CDR3. The V and J ends lost 7 bases and 0 bases, in that order; junction bases with no gene match: 10. The CDR3, as DNA: TGTGCCAGCACGACACTAGCGGGCTACAGCTCCTACGAGCAGTACTTC. It yields the protein CASTTLAGYSSYEQYF.

This clonotype was counted a few times. This chain joins TRBV7-2 and TRBJ1-5, with 7 nucleotides matching TRBD1. The CDR3 has 14 residues. Unmatched junction bases numbered 5, after V lost 4 bases and J lost 5 bases. Germline V gene data show CDR1 as SGHTA and CDR2 as FQGNSA. CDR3 loop: CASSSRQGYQPQHF. In DNA form, the CDR3 reads TGTGCCAGCAGCTCCAGACAGGGATATCAGCCCCAGCATTTT. The whole variable domain, filled in from reference TRBV7-2 and TRBJ1-5, reads GAGVSQSPSNKVTEKGKDVELRCDPISGHTALYWYRQSLGQGLEFLIYFQGNSAPDKSGLPSDRFSAERTGGSVSTLTIQRTQQEDSAVYLCASSSRQGYQPQHFGDGTRLSIL.

DNA for the CDR3: TGTGCCAGCAGCCGTCTTTCCCACGGGGAAAACTATGGCTACACCTTC. Amino acids: CASSRLSHGENYGYTF. The gene calls are TRBV7-9 and TRBJ1-2, with no clear D. The germline gives CDR1 SEHNR, CDR2 FQNEAQ (reference sequence). Between the trimmed V and J ends, which lost 5 bases and 2 bases, there was a span of 18 bases. CDR3 length: 16 residues.

This rearrangement joins TRBV29-1 to TRBJ2-1, with D perhaps matching TRBD2 (6 bases). Trimming cost V 6 bases and J 7 bases, with 19 bases left between them. CDR1 SQVTM and CDR2 ANQGSEA come from the germline V gene. The CDR3 runs to 14 residues. CDR3 residues: CSVERLRAGNEQFF. In nucleotides, the CDR3 is TGCAGCGTCGAAAGACTAAGGGCGGGGAATGAGCAGTTCTTC.

This chain uses TRBV28 with TRBJ1-2; TRBD1 matches 8 bases. This CDR3 is built from 14 residues. J gave up 10 bases and V 5 bases, and 12 bases lay outside the gene matches. Germline-derived CDR1 and CDR2 are MDHEN and SYDVKM. CDR3 sequence (DNA): TGTGCCAGCAGTCCAGGGGGCGCGAGGACCGACTACACCTTC. This encodes CASSPGGARTDYTF.

A word on this clonotype: A much bigger clone sits one base away, suggesting this may be a read error. The chain couples TRBV7-2 to TRBJ2-3; D uncertain. Between the trimmed V and J ends, which lost 9 bases and 2 bases, there was a span of 12 bases. Germline CDR1 SGHTA, CDR2 FQGNSA. This CDR3 is 13 amino acids long. The CDR3 spells CARSPQVTDTQYF. The DNA for the CDR3 is TGTGCCAGAAGTCCACAAGTCACAGATACGCAGTATTTT.

The chain uses TRBV6-2 or TRBV6-3 and TRBJ2-7; no clear D gene. CDR1 and CDR2 from the germline V gene are MNHEY and SVGEGT. Trimming pared 2 bases from V and 3 bases from J, leaving 14 bases between. This CDR3 has 15 amino acids. The CDR3 bases are TGTGCCAGCAGTTACCGATGGCAGTCAGACTACGAGCAGTACTTC. Protein product: CASSYRWQSDYEQYF.

The V and J genes are TRBV2 and TRBJ1-5; D is ambiguous. Per the germline V gene, CDR1 is SNHLY and CDR2 is FYNNEI. The V end was cut by 3 bases, the J end by 3 bases, with 15 bases between. The CDR3 is 16 residues long. The CDR3 spells CASSDLQEWSNQPQHF. Written as DNA, the CDR3 is TGTGCCAGCAGTGACCTCCAGGAATGGTCCAATCAGCCCCAGCATTTT. The variable domain in full, completed from reference TRBV2 and TRBJ1-5, reads EPEVTQTPSHQVTQMGQEVILRCVPISNHLYFYWYRQILGQKVEFLVSFYNNEISEKSEIFDDQFSVERPDGSNFTLKIRSTKLEDSAMYFCASSDLQEWSNQPQHFGDGTRLSIL.

In this sample, this clonotype turned up a few times. The chain is built from TRBV7-2 and TRBJ2-5, with 10 bases that match TRBD2. This CDR3 comprises 15 residues. Germline V gives CDR1 SGHTA, CDR2 FQGNSA. After removal of 4 bases from V and 3 bases from J, the junction contained 5 bases not matched to a gene. CDR3 protein: CASSSLGLAEETQYF. The CDR3 nucleotides read TGTGCCAGCAGCTCGCTCGGACTAGCGGAAGAGACCCAGTACTTC.

This chain joins TRBV24-1 and TRBJ2-3; possible D gene TRBD1, 7 bases. The CDR3 is made up of 15 amino acids. The germline V and J ends were trimmed by 1 base and 4 bases, with 11 bases remaining between them. Germline-derived CDR1 and CDR2 are KGHDR and SFDVKD. The CDR3 loop reads CATSDLGRGADTQYF. The DNA of the CDR3 is TGTGCCACCAGTGATTTAGGCAGGGGGGCAGATACGCAGTATTTT.

The rearrangement uses TRBV10-3 and TRBJ1-2; D gene uncertain. Trimming removed 0 bases at V and 3 bases at J, with 8 bases between. Germline V lookup: CDR1 ENHRY, CDR2 SYGVKD. The CDR3 contains 14 residues. The CDR3 DNA reads as TGTGCCATCAGTGAGTCCGAAAGGGACTATGGCTACACCTTC. Amino acids: CAISESERDYGYTF.

The sample holds a few counts of this clonotype. The chain recombines TRBV4-2 with TRBJ2-1, with a possible D match to TRBD2 (6 bases). The CDR3 runs to 13 residues. The V and J ends lost 4 bases and 7 bases respectively, with 11 bases between them. Germline values: CDR1 LGHNA, CDR2 YNFKEQ. CDR3 in amino acids: CASSRPGGNEQFF. DNA of the CDR3: TGTGCCAGCAGCCGTCCTGGGGGGAATGAGCAGTTCTTC.

This clonotype was picked up a small number of times. V and J are TRBV6-2 or TRBV6-3 and TRBJ2-7; D uncertain. The CDR3 has 13 residues. Germline V gene data show CDR1 as MNHEY and CDR2 as SVGEGT. V was cut by 2 bases and J by 2 bases, with 7 bases left in between. The CDR3, as DNA: TGTGCCAGCAGTTACGCCGGACCCTACGAGCAGTACTTC. Its translation is CASSYAGPYEQYF.

The J gene is TRBJ2-3, the V gene TRBV27, with 11 bases matching TRBD2. Germline trimming cut 5 bases from V and 1 base from J; bases unmatched to any gene: 5. Germline CDR1 reads MNHEY; CDR2 reads SMNVEV (reference sequence). The CDR3 has 16 residues. Written as DNA, the CDR3 is TGTGCCAGCAGTCCCCGGACTAGCGGGCGCACAGATACGCAGTATTTT. Translating it yields CASSPRTSGRTDTQYF.

There are a few counts of this clonotype. This chain's CDR3 is CASSFPPEQYF. The CDR3 nucleotides read TGTGCCAGCAGTTTTCCCCCCGAGCAGTACTTC. The chain links TRBV27 to TRBJ2-7; no definite D call. V was clipped by 3 bases and J by 6 bases, with 6 bases between them. There are 11 residues in the CDR3. Germline CDR1 is MNHEY and CDR2 is SMNVEV (reference sequence).

This clonotype was seen only a few times. This chain uses TRBV5-6 with TRBJ1-1; TRBD1 agrees at 8 bases. Germline-derived CDR1 and CDR2 are SGHDT and YYEEEE. With 0 bases clipped from V and 11 bases from J, the junction kept 9 bases outside the gene matches. CDR3 length: 14 residues. This CDR3 is CASSLASRDRRAFF. The CDR3 nucleotides are TGTGCCAGCAGCTTGGCCTCTCGGGACAGGCGGGCTTTCTTT.

This rearrangement joins TRBV20-1 to TRBJ1-2; TRBD1 might be the D (5 bases). Trimming left V 3 bases short and J 0 bases short, with 11 bases between. The CDR3 loop spans 14 amino acids. Germline V gene lookup returns CDR1 DFQATT and CDR2 SNEGSKA (reference sequence). The DNA for the CDR3 is TGCAGTGCTAGGGGACCCGCTTCTAACTATGGCTACACCTTC. This codes for CSARGPASNYGYTF.

The chain recombines TRBV12-3 or TRBV12-4 with TRBJ1-4; weak D call: TRBD1 (6 bases). Trimming took off 5 bases at V and 5 bases at J, with 18 bases between the two ends. The CDR3 loop spans 16 amino acids. The CDR3 sequence is CASSPRGGGANEKLFF. The CDR3 bases are TGTGCCAGCAGTCCACGAGGTGGGGGGGCCAATGAAAAACTGTTTTTT.

This clonotype has a count of ten or more. This sequence joins TRBV5-6 and TRBJ2-3, with D perhaps matching TRBD2 (5 bases). The CDR3 extends over 16 amino acids. Germline CDR1 SGHDT, CDR2 YYEEEE. V gave up 4 bases and J gave up 6 bases, with 21 bases separating them. As DNA, the CDR3 is TGTGCCAGCAGCAACGAGCGGCGGGTGAACGGGGATACGCAGTATTTT. Residues: CASSNERRVNGDTQYF.

The chain combines TRBV20-1 with TRBJ1-3; TRBD1 matches 12 bases. CDR1 DFQATT and CDR2 SNEGSKA come from the germline V gene (reference sequence). V lost 3 bases, J lost 4 bases, and 7 bases stayed unmatched. CDR3 length equals 16 residues. The CDR3 sequence: CSARGTGGAWGNTIYF. CDR3 coding DNA: TGCAGTGCTAGGGGGACAGGGGGCGCGTGGGGAAACACCATATATTTT.

This clonotype showed up just a few times. This chain joins TRBV20-1 and TRBJ1-2; no clear D gene. Trimming took 5 bases from V and 3 from J, leaving 13 bases between them. Germline lookup yields CDR1 DFQATT and CDR2 SNEGSKA (reference sequence). The CDR3 extends over 13 amino acids. CDR3 sequence: CSADPAGDYGYTF. CDR3 nucleotides: TGCAGTGCTGACCCGGCCGGGGACTATGGCTACACCTTC.

This clonotype was seen many times. The V and J genes are TRBV29-1 and TRBJ2-7; 8 bases are shared with TRBD2. Per the germline V gene, CDR1 is SQVTM and CDR2 is ANQGSEA. The CDR3 runs 15 residues. V lost 5 bases and J lost 0; bases outside the gene matches: 9. CDR3 DNA: TGCAGCGTTCTCAAATTAGCGGGAATCTCCTACGAGCAGTACTTC. Its translation is CSVLKLAGISYEQYF.

This clonotype was seen a few times. The chain is built from TRBV4-3 and TRBJ2-7, with unresolved D. From germline, CDR1 is LGHNA and CDR2 YSLEER. Trimming shortened V by 1 base and J by 2 bases, and 9 bases separated the two germline ends. The CDR3 sequence is 14 residues long. The CDR3 reads CASSQGSGAYEQYF. The CDR3 nucleotides are TGCGCCAGCAGCCAAGGGTCGGGTGCCTACGAGCAGTACTTC.

Worth noting for this clonotype: A much larger clone differs from this one at a single base, so this may be a read error. The chain couples TRBV2 to TRBJ1-2; D is ambiguous. The CDR3 runs to 13 residues. Germline V CDR1 and CDR2: SNHLY, FYNNEI. CDR3 sequence: CASSDAAGYCYTF. As DNA, the CDR3 is TGTGCCAGCAGTGATGCGGCAGGCTATTGCTACACCTTC.

This clonotype came up once. The chain is built from TRBV6-5 and TRBJ2-7, with 12 nucleotides matching TRBD1. J gave up 5 bases and V 5 bases, and 10 bases lay outside the gene matches. The germline CDR1 and CDR2 sequences are MNHEY and SVGAGI. The length of the CDR3 is 16 residues. CDR3 nucleotide sequence: TGTGCCAGCAGTAAATTGGGACAGGGGGCGCATAACGAGCAGTACTTC. Translated, it gives CASSKLGQGAHNEQYF.

The gene calls are TRBV5-1 and TRBJ2-1; D tentatively fits TRBD1 or TRBD2 (6 bases each). Per the germline V gene, CDR1 is SGHRS and CDR2 is YFSETQ. This CDR3 is 15 amino acids long. V was clipped by 3 bases and J by 8 bases, with 18 bases between them. Here the CDR3 DNA reads TGCGCCAGCAGCTCCAGGGTCCCCGGGGGCGATGAGCAGTTCTTC. This sequence encodes CASSSRVPGGDEQFF.